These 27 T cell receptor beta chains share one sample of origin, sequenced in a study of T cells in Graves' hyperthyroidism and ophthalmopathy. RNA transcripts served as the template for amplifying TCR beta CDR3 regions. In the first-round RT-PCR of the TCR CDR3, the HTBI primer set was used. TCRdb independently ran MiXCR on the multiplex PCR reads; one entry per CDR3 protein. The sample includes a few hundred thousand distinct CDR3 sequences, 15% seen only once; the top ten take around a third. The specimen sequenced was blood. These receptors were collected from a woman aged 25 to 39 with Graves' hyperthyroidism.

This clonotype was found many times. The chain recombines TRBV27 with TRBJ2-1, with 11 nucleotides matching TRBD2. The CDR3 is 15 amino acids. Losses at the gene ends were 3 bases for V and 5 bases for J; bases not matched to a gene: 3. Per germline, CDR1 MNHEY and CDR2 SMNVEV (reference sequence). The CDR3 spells CASSFVTSGDNEQFF. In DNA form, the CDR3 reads TGTGCCAGCAGTTTCGTGACTAGCGGGGACAATGAGCAGTTCTTC.

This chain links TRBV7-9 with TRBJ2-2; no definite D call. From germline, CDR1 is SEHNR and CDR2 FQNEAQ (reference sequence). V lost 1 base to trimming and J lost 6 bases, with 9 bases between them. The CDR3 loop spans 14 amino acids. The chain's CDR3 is CASSLVEFAGELFF. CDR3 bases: TGTGCCAGCAGCTTAGTTGAATTCGCCGGGGAGCTGTTTTTT.

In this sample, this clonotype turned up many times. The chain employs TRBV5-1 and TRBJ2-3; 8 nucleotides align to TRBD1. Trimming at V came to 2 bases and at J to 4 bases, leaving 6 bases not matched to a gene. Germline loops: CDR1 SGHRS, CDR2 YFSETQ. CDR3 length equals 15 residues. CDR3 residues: CASSFRTGSADTQYF. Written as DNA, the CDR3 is TGCGCCAGCAGCTTTAGGACAGGGAGCGCAGATACGCAGTATTTT.

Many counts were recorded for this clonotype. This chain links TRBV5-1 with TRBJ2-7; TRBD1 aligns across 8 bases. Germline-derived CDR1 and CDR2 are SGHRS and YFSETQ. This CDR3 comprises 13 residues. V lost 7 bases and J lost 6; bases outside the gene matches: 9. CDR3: CASQMDRAGEQYF. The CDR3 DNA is TGCGCCAGCCAAATGGACAGGGCCGGCGAGCAGTACTTC. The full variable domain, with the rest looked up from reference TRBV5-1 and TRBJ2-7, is KAGVTQTPRYLIKTRGQQVTLSCSPISGHRSVSWYQQTPGQGLQFLFEYFSETQRNKGNFPGRFSGRQFSNSRSEMNVSTLELGDSALYLCASQMDRAGEQYFGPGTRLTVT.

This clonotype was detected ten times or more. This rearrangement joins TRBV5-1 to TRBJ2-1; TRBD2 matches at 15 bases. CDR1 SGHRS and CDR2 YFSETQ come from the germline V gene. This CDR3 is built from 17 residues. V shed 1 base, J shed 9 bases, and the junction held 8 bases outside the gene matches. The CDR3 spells CASSLRGLAGGQGEQFF. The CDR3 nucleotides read TGCGCCAGCAGCTTGAGGGGACTAGCGGGAGGTCAAGGTGAGCAGTTCTTC.

The CDR3 sequence: CASSLGQGTYNEQYF. The CDR3 coding sequence is TGCGCCAGCAGCCTTGGACAGGGGACCTACAATGAGCAGTACTTC. The J gene is TRBJ2-1, the V gene TRBV5-1; 9 nucleotides line up with TRBD1. Judging by the DNA end, TRBJ2-7 fits better; the J call may be wrong. The length of the CDR3 is 15 residues. Germline V gives CDR1 SGHRS, CDR2 YFSETQ.

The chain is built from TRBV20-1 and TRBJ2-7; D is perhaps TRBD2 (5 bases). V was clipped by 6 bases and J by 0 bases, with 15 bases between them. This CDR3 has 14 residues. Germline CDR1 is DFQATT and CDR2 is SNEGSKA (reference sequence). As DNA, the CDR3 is TGCAGTGCCACGACTACCTTGAGCTCCTACGAGCAGTACTTC. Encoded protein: CSATTTLSSYEQYF.

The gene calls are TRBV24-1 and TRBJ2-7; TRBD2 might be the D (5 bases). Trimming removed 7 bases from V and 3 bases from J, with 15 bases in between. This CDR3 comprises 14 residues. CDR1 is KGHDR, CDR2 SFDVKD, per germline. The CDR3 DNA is TGTGCCACCAGCCCAGGAGGCGGATACTACGAGCAGTACTTC. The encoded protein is CATSPGGGYYEQYF.

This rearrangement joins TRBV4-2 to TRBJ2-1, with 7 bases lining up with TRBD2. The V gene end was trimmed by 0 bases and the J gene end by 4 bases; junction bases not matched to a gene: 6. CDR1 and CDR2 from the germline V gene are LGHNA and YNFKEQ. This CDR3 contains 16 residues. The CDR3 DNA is TGTGCCAGCAGCCAAGATGGGGGAGCGGGGTACAATGAGCAGTTCTTC. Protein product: CASSQDGGAGYNEQFF.

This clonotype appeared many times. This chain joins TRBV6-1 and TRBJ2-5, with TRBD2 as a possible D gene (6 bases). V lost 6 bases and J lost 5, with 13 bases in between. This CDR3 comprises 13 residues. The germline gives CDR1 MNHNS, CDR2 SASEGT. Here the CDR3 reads CASSKTSRETQYF. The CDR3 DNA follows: TGTGCCAGCAGCAAAACTAGCAGGGAGACCCAGTACTTC.

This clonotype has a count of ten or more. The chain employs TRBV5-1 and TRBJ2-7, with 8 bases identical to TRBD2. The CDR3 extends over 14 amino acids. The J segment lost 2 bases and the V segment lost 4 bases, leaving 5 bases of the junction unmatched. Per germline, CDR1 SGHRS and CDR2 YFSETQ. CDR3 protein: CASSQLAAAYEQYF. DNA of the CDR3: TGCGCCAGCAGCCAACTAGCGGCAGCCTACGAGCAGTACTTC. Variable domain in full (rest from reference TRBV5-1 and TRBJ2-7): KAGVTQTPRYLIKTRGQQVTLSCSPISGHRSVSWYQQTPGQGLQFLFEYFSETQRNKGNFPGRFSGRQFSNSRSEMNVSTLELGDSALYLCASSQLAAAYEQYFGPGTRLTVT.

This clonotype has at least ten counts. In DNA form, the CDR3 reads TGCAGTGCTAGAGGCTATGGACTAGCGGGTGCGAAATCCTACGAGCAGTACTTC. It is translated as CSARGYGLAGAKSYEQYF. The chain has TRBV20-1 and TRBJ2-7; 11 positions match TRBD2. The CDR3 extends over 18 amino acids. CDR1 and CDR2 (germline): DFQATT, SNEGSKA (reference sequence). V was clipped by 1 base and J by 1 base; unmatched bases: 12.

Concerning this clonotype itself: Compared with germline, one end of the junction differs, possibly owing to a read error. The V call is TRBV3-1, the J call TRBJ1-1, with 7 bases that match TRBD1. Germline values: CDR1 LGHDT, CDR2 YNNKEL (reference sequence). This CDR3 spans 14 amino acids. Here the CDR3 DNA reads TGTGCCAGCACCCAAGGGGCAGGGGGCACTGAAGCTTTCTTT. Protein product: CASTQGAGGTEAFF.

In DNA form, the CDR3 reads TGCAGTGCTGGGGACAGGGGGGGCACTGAAGCTTTCTTT. Translating it yields CSAGDRGGTEAFF. The chain has TRBV20-1 and TRBJ1-1, with 11 bases that match TRBD1. The CDR3 contains 13 residues. V lost 5 bases to trimming and J lost 4 bases; unmatched junction nucleotides: 3. CDR1 DFQATT and CDR2 SNEGSKA come from the germline V gene (reference sequence).

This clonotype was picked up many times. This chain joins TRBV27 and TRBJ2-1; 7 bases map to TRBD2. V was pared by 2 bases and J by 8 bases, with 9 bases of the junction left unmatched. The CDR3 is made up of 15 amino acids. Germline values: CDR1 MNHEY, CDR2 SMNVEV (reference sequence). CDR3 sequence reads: CASSLRGRAIYEQFF. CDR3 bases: TGTGCCAGCAGTTTAAGAGGGAGGGCCATCTATGAGCAGTTCTTC.

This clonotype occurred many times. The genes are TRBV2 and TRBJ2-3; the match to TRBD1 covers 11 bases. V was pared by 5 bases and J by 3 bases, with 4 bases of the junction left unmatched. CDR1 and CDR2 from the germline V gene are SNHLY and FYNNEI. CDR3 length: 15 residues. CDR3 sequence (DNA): TGTGCCAGCAGTCCTGGACAGGGGGCAACAGATACGCAGTATTTT. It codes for CASSPGQGATDTQYF. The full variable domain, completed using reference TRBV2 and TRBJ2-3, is EPEVTQTPSHQVTQMGQEVILRCVPISNHLYFYWYRQILGQKVEFLVSFYNNEISEKSEIFDDQFSVERPDGSNFTLKIRSTKLEDSAMYFCASSPGQGATDTQYFGPGTRLTVL.

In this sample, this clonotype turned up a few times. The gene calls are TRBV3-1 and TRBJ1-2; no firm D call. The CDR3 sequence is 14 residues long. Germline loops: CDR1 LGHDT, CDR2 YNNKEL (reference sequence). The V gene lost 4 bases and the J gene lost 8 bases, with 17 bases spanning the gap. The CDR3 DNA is TGTGCCAGCAGCCTTGAAAAACGGGGAAGAGGCTACACCTTC. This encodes CASSLEKRGRGYTF.

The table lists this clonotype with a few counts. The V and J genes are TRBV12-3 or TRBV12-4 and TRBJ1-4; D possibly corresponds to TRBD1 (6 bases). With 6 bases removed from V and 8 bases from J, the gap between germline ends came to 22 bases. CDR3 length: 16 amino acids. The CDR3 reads CASSSKGGEEVEKLFF. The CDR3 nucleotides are TGTGCCAGCAGCTCAAAGGGGGGGGAAGAAGTAGAAAAACTGTTTTTT.

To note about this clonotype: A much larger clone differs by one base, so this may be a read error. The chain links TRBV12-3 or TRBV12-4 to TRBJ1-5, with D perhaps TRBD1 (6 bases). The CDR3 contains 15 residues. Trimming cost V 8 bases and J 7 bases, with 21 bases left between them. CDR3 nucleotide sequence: TGTGCCAGCGGTTCCCCCGGGGGCCCGGGGCAGCCCCAGCATTTT. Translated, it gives CASGSPGGPGQPQHF.

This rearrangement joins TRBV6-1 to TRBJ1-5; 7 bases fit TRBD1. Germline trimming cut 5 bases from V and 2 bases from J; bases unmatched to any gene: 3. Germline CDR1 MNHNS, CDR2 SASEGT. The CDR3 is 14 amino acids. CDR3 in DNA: TGTGCCAGCAGTACCGACAGGGGCAATCAGCCCCAGCATTTT. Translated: CASSTDRGNQPQHF.

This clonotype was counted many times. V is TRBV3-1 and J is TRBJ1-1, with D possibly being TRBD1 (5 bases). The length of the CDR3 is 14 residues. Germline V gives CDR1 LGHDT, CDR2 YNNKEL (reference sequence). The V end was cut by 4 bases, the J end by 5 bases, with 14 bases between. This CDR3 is CASSPGPAGTEAFF. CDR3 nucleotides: TGTGCCAGCAGCCCGGGACCCGCGGGGACTGAAGCTTTCTTT.

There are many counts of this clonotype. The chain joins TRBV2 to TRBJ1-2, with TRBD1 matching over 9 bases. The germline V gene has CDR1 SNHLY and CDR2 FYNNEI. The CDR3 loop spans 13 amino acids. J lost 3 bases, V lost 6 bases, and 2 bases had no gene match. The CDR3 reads CASRGQGDYGYTF. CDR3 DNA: TGTGCCAGCAGGGGACAGGGAGACTATGGCTACACCTTC.

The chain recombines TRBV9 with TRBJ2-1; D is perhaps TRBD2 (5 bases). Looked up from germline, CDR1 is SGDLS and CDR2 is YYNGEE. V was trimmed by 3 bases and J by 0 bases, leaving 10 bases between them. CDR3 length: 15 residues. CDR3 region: CASSAELGSYNEQFF. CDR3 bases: TGTGCCAGCAGCGCGGAACTAGGCTCCTACAATGAGCAGTTCTTC.

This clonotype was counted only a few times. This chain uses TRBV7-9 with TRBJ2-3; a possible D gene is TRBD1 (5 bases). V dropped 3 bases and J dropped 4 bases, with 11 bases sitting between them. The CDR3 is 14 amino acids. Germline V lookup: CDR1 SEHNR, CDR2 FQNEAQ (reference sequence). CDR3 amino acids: CASSFSGPPDTQYF. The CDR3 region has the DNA TGTGCCAGCAGCTTCTCAGGGCCCCCAGATACGCAGTATTTT.

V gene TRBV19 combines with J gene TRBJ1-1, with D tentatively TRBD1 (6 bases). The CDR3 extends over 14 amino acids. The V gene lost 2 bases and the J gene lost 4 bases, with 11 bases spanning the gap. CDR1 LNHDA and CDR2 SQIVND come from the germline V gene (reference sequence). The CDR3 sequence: CASSIPGAGTEAFF. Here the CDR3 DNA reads TGTGCCAGTAGTATACCGGGGGCTGGCACTGAAGCTTTCTTT.

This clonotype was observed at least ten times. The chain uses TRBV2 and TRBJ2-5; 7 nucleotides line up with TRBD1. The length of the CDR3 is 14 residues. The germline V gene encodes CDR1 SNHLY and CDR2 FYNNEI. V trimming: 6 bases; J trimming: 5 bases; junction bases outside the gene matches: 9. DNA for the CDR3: TGTGCCAGCAGCCAACGACAGGGCCTGGAGACCCAGTACTTC. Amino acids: CASSQRQGLETQYF. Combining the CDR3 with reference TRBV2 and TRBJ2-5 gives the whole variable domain EPEVTQTPSHQVTQMGQEVILRCVPISNHLYFYWYRQILGQKVEFLVSFYNNEISEKSEIFDDQFSVERPDGSNFTLKIRSTKLEDSAMYFCASSQRQGLETQYFGPGTRLLVL.

The CDR3 region is CAWGGLGFETQYF. The CDR3 DNA reads as TGTGCCTGGGGGGGATTGGGTTTCGAGACCCAGTACTTC. The chain employs TRBV30 and TRBJ2-5, with D perhaps being TRBD1 or TRBD2 (5 bases each). The CDR3 sequence is 13 residues long. CDR1 and CDR2 from the germline V gene are GTSNPN and SVGIG (reference sequence). The ends were cut back, 5 bases at V and 5 bases at J, with 15 bases in the middle.